There are a few counts of the clone carrying this T cell receptor (beta chain). The antigen is unknown. These data are taken from a study of T cells in localized non-small cell lung cancer. Overall study findings and caveats: Median approximately 58 top-100 tumor clones were shared with paired adjacent lung. Tumor trailed uninvolved adjacent lung in T cell clonality, which peaked there.

Here immunoSEQ multiplex PCR was the method, and the copy in TCRdb shows in-frame clones only, minus some. This sample has over 1,100 clones; 20% occur once, and the top ten carry roughly an eighth. This CDR3 is built from 16 residues. The V gene is TRBV12-2, the J gene TRBJ1-2. TRBV12-2 is described as a pseudogene. The sample was normal lung tissue next to the tumor, taken before any cancer treatment. This TCR was recovered from a woman aged 35-75 years with stage II lung adenocarcinoma. The CDR3 DNA follows: TGTGCAAGTCGCCCCGGGGGCGCCCCCGCCTCCTATGGCTACACCTTC. Amino acid sequence: CASRPGGAPASYGYTF.